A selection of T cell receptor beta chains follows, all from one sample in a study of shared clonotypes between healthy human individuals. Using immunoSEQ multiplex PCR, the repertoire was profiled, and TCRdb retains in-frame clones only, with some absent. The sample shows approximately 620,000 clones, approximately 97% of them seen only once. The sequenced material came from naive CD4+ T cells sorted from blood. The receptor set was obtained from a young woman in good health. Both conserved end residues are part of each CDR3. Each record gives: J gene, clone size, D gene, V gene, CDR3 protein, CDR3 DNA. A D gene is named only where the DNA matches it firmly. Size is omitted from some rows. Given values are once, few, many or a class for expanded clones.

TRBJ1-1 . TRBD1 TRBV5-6 CASSFRGQVNTEAFF TGTGCCAGCAGCTTTCGGGGACAGGTAAACACTGAAGCTTTCTTT
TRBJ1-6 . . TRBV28 CASNTLYNSPLHF TGTGCCAGCAATACACTCTATAATTCACCCCTCCACTTT
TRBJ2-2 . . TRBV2 CASSFDRSRPGELFF TGTGCCAGCAGTTTCGACAGGTCCCGCCCCGGGGAGCTGTTTTTT
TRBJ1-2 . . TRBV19 CASGVGGRGYTF TGTGCCAGTGGTGTAGGGGGGCGCGGCTACACCTTC
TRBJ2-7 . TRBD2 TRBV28 CASSPSGLAAPYEQYF TGTGCCAGCAGCCCCTCGGGACTAGCGGCCCCCTACGAGCAGTACTTC
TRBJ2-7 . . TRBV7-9 CASSLASVHYEQYF TGTGCCAGCAGCTTAGCGTCAGTACACTACGAGCAGTACTTC
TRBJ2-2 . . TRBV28 CASSLGGYSTGELFF TGTGCCAGCAGTTTAGGCGGGTATAGCACCGGGGAGCTGTTTTTT
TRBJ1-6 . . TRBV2 CASNEGGKPLHF TGTGCCAGCAACGAAGGAGGGAAGCCCCTCCACTTT
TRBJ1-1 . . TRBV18 CASSPPNRGGTEAFF TGTGCCAGCTCACCACCGAATAGGGGGGGCACTGAAGCTTTCTTT
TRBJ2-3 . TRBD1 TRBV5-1 CASKDRADTDTQYF TGCGCCAGCAAGGACAGGGCTGACACAGATACGCAGTATTTT
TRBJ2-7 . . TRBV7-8 CASSLAPGPYEQYF TGTGCCAGCAGCTTAGCTCCTGGGCCCTACGAGCAGTACTTC
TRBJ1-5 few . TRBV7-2 CASSLVSGPQHF TGTGCCAGCAGCTTAGTTTCGGGGCCCCAGCATTTT
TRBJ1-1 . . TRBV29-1 CSAHTRSSGPNTEAFF TGCAGCGCTCACACCAGGTCTTCGGGACCCAACACTGAAGCTTTCTTT
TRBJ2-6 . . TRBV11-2 CASSLDQGIRGANVLTF TGTGCCAGCAGCTTAGATCAGGGGATTAGGGGGGCCAACGTCCTGACTTTC
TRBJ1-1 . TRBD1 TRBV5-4 CASSLGGQGGGTEAFF TGTGCCAGCAGCTTGGGGGGACAGGGTGGGGGCACTGAAGCTTTCTTT
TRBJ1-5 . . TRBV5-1 CASSPGESNQPQHF TGCGCCAGCAGCCCTGGGGAAAGCAATCAGCCCCAGCATTTT
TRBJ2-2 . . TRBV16 CASSNSGVAPGAGELFF TGTGCCAGCAGCAATTCAGGGGTCGCCCCAGGTGCCGGGGAGCTGTTTTTT
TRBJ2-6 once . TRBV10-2 CASSEHGGLSGANVLTF TGCGCCAGCAGTGAACACGGAGGGTTGTCTGGGGCCAACGTCCTGACTTTC
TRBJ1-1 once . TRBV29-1 CSGRTGAWNTEAFF TGCAGCGGGCGAACGGGGGCTTGGAACACTGAAGCTTTCTTT
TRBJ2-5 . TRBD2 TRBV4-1 CASSPLAGVGETQYF TGCGCCAGCAGCCCTCTAGCGGGAGTGGGGGAGACCCAGTACTTC
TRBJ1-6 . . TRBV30 CAFRCVCWDYNSPLHF TGTGCCTTTCGGTGTGTCTGTTGGGACTATAATTCACCCCTCCACTTT
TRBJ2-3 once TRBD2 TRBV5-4 CASSLLAGGSTDTQYF TGTGCCAGCAGCCTGCTAGCGGGAGGGAGCACAGATACGCAGTATTTT
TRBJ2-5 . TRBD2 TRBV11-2 CASSLVPSGSHPQETQYF TGTGCCAGCAGCTTAGTTCCTAGCGGGAGTCACCCGCAAGAGACCCAGTACTTC
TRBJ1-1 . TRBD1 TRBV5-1 CASSIGQGEAFF TGCGCCAGCAGCATAGGACAGGGCGAAGCTTTCTTT
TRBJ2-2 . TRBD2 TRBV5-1 CASSKGLAGTGELFF TGCGCCAGCAGCAAGGGACTAGCGGGTACCGGGGAGCTGTTTTTT
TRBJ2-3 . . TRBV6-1 CASSEKQRTDTQYF TGTGCCAGCAGTGAAAAACAGCGCACAGATACGCAGTATTTT
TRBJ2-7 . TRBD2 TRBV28 CASESGSSFYEQYF TGTGCCAGCGAGAGCGGGAGTAGTTTCTACGAGCAGTACTTC
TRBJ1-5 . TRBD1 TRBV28 CASIPGQGPAQPQHF TGTGCCAGCATCCCGGGACAGGGCCCGGCTCAGCCCCAGCATTTT
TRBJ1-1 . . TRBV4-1 CASSQTMAMPTEAFF TGCGCCAGCAGCCAGACGATGGCCATGCCAACTGAAGCTTTCTTT
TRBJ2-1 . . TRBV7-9 CASSLGQGLSYNEQFF TGTGCCAGCAGCTTAGGCCAGGGCCTCTCCTACAATGAGCAGTTCTTC
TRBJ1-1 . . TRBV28 CASSSGQYNEAFF TGTGCCAGCAGCTCGGGACAATACAATGAAGCTTTCTTT
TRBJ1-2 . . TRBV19 CASSISAVFGYTF TGTGCCAGTAGTATTTCGGCAGTATTTGGCTACACCTTC
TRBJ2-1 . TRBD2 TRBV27 CASRTSGRDEQFF TGTGCCAGCAGGACTAGCGGGAGGGATGAGCAGTTCTTC
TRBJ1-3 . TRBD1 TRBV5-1 CASSLSRDRAGNTIYF TGCGCCAGCAGCTTGTCCCGGGACAGGGCTGGAAACACCATATATTTT
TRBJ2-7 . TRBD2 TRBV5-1 CASSSELAEELFSTYEQYF TGCGCCAGCAGCTCCGAACTAGCGGAGGAACTATTCTCCACCTACGAGCAGTACTTC
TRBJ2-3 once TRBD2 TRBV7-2 CASSLGEGRRTDTQYF TGTGCCAGCAGCTTAGGGGAGGGCAGGCGCACAGATACGCAGTATTTT
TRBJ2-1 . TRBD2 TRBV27 CASSLFYAGDYNEQFF TGTGCCAGCAGTTTATTTTACGCGGGAGACTACAATGAGCAGTTCTTC
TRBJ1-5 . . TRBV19 CASSMRNQPQHF TGTGCCAGTAGTATGAGGAATCAGCCCCAGCATTTT
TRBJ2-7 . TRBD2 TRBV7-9 CASIPDAGAYEQYF TGTGCCAGCATCCCTGACGCGGGAGCCTACGAGCAGTACTTC
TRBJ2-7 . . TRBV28 CASMGWDRRSYEQYF TGTGCCAGCATGGGGTGGGACCGGAGGTCCTACGAGCAGTACTTC
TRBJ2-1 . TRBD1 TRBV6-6 CASSLKGASYNEQFF TGTGCCAGCAGTTTAAAGGGGGCCTCCTACAATGAGCAGTTCTTC
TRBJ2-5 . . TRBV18 CASSPRDPETQYF TGTGCCAGCTCACCCCGGGACCCGGAGACCCAGTACTTC
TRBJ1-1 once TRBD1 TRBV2 CASSERLQGGAGTEAFF TGTGCCAGCAGTGAACGTCTACAGGGGGGGGCGGGGACTGAAGCTTTCTTT
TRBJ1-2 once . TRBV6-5 CASSTKYRSHYGYTF TGTGCCAGCAGCACGAAATACAGGTCCCACTATGGCTACACCTTC
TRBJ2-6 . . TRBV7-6 CASSLVSPMDSGANVLTF TGTGCCAGCAGCTTAGTGAGTCCCATGGATTCCGGGGCCAACGTCCTGACTTTC
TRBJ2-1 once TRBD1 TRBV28 CASSPPYPGQGLFF TGTGCCAGCAGTCCCCCATATCCGGGACAGGGCTTGTTCTTC
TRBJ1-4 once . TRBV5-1 CASSSGGWQRATNEKLFF TGCGCCAGCAGCTCTGGAGGGTGGCAGAGAGCAACTAATGAAAAACTGTTTTTT
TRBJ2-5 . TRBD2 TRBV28 CASSPWTSFMQTQYF TGTGCCAGCAGTCCCTGGACTAGCTTTATGCAGACCCAGTACTTC
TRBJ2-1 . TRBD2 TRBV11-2 CASSSTSGSYNEQFF TGTGCCAGCAGCTCGACTAGCGGGTCCTACAATGAGCAGTTCTTC